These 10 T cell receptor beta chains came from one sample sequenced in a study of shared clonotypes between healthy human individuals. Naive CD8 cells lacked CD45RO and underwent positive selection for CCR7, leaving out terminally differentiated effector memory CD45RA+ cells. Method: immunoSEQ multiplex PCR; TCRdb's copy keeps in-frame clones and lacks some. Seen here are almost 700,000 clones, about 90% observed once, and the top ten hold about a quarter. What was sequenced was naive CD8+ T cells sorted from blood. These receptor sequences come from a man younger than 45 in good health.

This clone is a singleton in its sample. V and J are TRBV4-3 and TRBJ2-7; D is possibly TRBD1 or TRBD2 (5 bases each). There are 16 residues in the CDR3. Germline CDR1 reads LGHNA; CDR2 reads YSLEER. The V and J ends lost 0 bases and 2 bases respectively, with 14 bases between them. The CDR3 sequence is CASSQDRGSGTYEQYF. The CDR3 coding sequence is TGCGCCAGCAGCCAAGATCGGGGCTCAGGGACCTACGAGCAGTACTTC.

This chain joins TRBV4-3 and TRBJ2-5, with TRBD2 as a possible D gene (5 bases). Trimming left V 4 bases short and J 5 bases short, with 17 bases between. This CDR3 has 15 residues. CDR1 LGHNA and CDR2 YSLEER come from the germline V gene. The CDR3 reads CASSPGPEERETQYF. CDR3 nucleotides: TGCGCCAGCAGCCCAGGTCCTGAGGAGCGGGAGACCCAGTACTTC.

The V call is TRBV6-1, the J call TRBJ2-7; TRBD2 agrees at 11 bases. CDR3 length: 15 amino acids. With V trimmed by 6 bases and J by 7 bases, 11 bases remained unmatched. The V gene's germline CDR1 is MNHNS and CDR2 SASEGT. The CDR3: CASRKPPGLAEEQYF. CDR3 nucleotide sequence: TGTGCCAGCAGGAAACCGCCGGGACTAGCGGAAGAGCAGTACTTC.

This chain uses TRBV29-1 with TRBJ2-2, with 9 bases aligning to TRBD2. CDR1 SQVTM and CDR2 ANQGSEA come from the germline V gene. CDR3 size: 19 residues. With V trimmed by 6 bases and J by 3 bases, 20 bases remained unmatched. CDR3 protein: CSVSRLGAGGDEYTGELFF. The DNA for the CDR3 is TGCAGCGTCTCCCGGCTGGGGGCGGGAGGGGACGAATACACCGGGGAGCTGTTTTTT.

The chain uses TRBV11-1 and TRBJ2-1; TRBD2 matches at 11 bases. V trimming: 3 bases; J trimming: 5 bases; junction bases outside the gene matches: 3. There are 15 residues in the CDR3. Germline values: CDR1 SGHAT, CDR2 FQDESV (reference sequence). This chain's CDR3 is CASSFLAGGHNEQFF. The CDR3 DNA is TGTGCCAGCAGCTTCCTAGCGGGAGGCCACAATGAGCAGTTCTTC.

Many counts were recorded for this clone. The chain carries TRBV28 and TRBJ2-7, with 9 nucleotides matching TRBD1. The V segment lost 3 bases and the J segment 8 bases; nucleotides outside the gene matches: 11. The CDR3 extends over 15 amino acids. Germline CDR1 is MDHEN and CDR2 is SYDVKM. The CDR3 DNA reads TGTGCCAGCAGTTTGACCCGGGACAGGGTTAAGAAGCAGTACTTC. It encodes CASSLTRDRVKKQYF.

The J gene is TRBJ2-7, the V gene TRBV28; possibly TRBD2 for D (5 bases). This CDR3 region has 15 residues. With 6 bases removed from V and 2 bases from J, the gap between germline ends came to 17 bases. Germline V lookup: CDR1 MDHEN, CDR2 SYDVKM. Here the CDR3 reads CASSPERVETYEQYF. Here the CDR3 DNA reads TGTGCCAGCAGCCCCGAGAGGGTTGAAACCTACGAGCAGTACTTC.

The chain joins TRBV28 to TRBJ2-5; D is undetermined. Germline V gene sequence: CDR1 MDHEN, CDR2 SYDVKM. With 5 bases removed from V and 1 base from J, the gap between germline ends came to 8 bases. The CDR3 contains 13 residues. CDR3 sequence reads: CASSRLVQETQYF. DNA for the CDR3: TGTGCCAGCAGTAGGCTGGTCCAAGAGACCCAGTACTTC.

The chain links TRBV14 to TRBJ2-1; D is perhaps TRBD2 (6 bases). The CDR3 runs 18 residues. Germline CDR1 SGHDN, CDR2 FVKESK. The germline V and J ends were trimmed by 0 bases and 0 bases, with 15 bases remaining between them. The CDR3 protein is CASSQDHGAGSSYNEQFF. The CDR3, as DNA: TGTGCCAGCAGCCAAGATCATGGGGCGGGAAGCTCCTACAATGAGCAGTTCTTC.

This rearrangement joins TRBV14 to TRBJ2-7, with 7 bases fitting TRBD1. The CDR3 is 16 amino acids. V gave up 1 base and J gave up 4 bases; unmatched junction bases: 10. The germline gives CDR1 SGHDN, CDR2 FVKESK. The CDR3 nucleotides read TGTGCCAGCAGCCAAGTCCCACACAGGGGTGGGTACGAGCAGTACTTC. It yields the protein CASSQVPHRGGYEQYF.